The clone carrying this T cell receptor (beta chain) has a single count. As yet, its antigen is unknown. The sample originates from a study of cytomegalovirus exposure and HLA in healthy donors. This PCR relied on a set of 60 Vbeta primers and 13 Jbeta primers. Profiling relied on immunoSEQ multiplex PCR, and the TCRdb table lists in-frame clones only, not all of them. In the table there are roughly 190,000 clones, more than 65% of which are singletons. Germline CDR1 MNHEY, CDR2 SMNVEV (reference sequence). Trimming removed 1 base at V and 2 bases at J, with 24 bases between. The CDR3 is 19 residues long. Findings and caveats of the study: A link between a missense DCLRE1C variant and TCR beta V- and J-gene trimming emerged from a later analysis. Other equally common chains were less clonally expanded than HLA-associated TCR beta chains, a later analysis showed.

The receptor was isolated from a woman in her 30s in good health and CMV-seronegative. The source material was PBMCs. The chain couples TRBV27 to TRBJ2-7; D possibly corresponds to TRBD1 (5 bases). CDR3: CASSLYPPGSSSMPYEQYF. Written as DNA, the CDR3 is TGTGCCAGCAGTTTATACCCGCCAGGGTCGAGCTCTATGCCCTACGAGCAGTACTTC.